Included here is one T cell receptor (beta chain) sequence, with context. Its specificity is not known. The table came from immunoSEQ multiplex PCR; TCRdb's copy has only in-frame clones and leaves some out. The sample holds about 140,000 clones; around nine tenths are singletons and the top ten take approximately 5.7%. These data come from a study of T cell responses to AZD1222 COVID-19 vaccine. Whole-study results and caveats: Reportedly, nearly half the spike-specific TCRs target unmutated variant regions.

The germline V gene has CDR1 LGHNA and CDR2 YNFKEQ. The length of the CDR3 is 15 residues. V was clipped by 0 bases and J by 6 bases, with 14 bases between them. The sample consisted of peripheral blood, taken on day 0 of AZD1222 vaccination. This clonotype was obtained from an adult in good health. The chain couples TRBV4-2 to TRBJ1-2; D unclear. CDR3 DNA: TGTGCCAGCAGCCAAGACCGGGCCCAGAACAATGGCTACACCTTC. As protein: CASSQDRAQNNGYTF.